This TCR beta chain was recovered during a study of T-cell reconstitution after alpha-beta-depleted transplantation in children. Notes on the study in general: Surviving recipient cells, namely T cells and thymic progenitors, were the source of high day-60 TCRbeta diversity in some patients. Expanded graft clones numbering several hundred reportedly gave rise to alpha-beta T cells about two months after transplant. T-cell numbers and diversity one year post-transplant derived largely from freshly generated T cells.

Germline CDR1 SGHVS, CDR2 FNYEAQ. This CDR3 region has 17 residues. Trimming took 1 base from V and 5 from J; bases not matched to a gene: 8. Molecular barcoding with unique molecular identifiers was used for the TCRbeta library. Each CDR3 protein gets one entry after TCRdb re-called the PCR reads with MiXCR. The table includes 540,000 or so distinct CDR3 sequences, more than 20% detected once. As for this clonotype: Its antigen is still unknown.

The source was PBMCs, mostly from graft donor cells, collected 360 days after TCRalphabeta/CD19-depleted stem cell transplant. This receptor was obtained from a boy in the first two years of life who had a stem cell transplant for acute myeloid leukemia, so the T cells may come from the graft donor. This chain uses TRBV7-6 with TRBJ2-5; TRBD2 aligns across 12 bases. CDR3 coding DNA: TGTGCCAGCAGCTTAGGCCTCCTAGCGGGGGGGCCTGAGACCCAGTACTTC. It yields the protein CASSLGLLAGGPETQYF.